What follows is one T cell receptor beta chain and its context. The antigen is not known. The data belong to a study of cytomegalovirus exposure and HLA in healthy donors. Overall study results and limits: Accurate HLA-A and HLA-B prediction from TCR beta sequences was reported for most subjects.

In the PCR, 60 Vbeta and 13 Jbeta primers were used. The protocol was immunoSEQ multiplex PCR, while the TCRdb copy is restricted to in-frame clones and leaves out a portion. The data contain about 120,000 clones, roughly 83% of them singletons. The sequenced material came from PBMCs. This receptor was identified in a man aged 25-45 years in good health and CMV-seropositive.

The CDR3 spells CASRQGAGKTQYF. Written as DNA, the CDR3 is TGTGCCAGCCGGCAGGGGGCTGGGAAGACCCAGTACTTC. The chain couples TRBV6-6 to TRBJ2-5; TRBD1 aligns across 8 bases. Germline-derived CDR1 and CDR2 are MNHNY and SVGAGI (reference sequence). V dropped 8 bases and J dropped 6; count of bases not matched to a gene: 8. The CDR3 contains 13 residues.